The next 25 T cell receptor beta chains were all read from a single sample in a study of blood T cell repertoires in COVID-19. Measured with immunoSEQ multiplex PCR; TCRdb has only the in-frame clones, and not every one. The sample gives 300,000 to 450,000 clones, over 75% of which show up once; roughly 0.94% is in the top ten. Sequencing was performed on PBMCs or T cells enriched from blood (not recorded which). Every receptor here comes from a woman aged 25 to 39 who had recovered from COVID-19.

The V gene is TRBV18, the J gene TRBJ2-1; possibly TRBD1 for D (5 bases). CDR1 is KGHSH and CDR2 is LQKENI in the germline V gene. CDR3 size: 16 residues. Trimming pared 0 bases from V and 3 bases from J, leaving 12 bases between. CDR3 protein: CASSPPSQGNYNEQFF. The CDR3 nucleotides are TGTGCCAGCTCACCACCGTCGCAGGGAAACTACAATGAGCAGTTCTTC. Supplemented by reference TRBV18 and TRBJ2-1, the full variable domain reads NAGVMQNPRHLVRRRGQEARLRCSPMKGHSHVYWYRQLPEEGLKFMVYLQKENIIDESGMPKERFSAEFPKEGPSILRIQQVVRGDSAAYFCASSPPSQGNYNEQFFGPGTRLTVL.

This clone was seen a handful of times. This chain connects TRBV7-9 to TRBJ1-3; D not resolved. This CDR3 spans 14 amino acids. Per germline, CDR1 SEHNR and CDR2 FQNEAQ (reference sequence). V was shortened by 3 bases and J by 2 bases, with 8 bases between the two germline ends. The CDR3 DNA is TGTGCCAGCAGCTTGTCGCAGGCTGGAAACACCATATATTTT. Translated, it gives CASSLSQAGNTIYF.

The J gene is TRBJ2-2, the V gene TRBV24-1, with 11 bases fitting TRBD2. Germline V gene sequence: CDR1 KGHDR, CDR2 SFDVKD. The CDR3 length is 18 residues. The V and J ends lost 2 bases and 1 base, in that order; junction bases with no gene match: 5. The CDR3 reads CATSDYPSGGKNTGELFF. The CDR3 DNA follows: TGTGCCACCAGTGATTATCCTAGCGGGGGGAAGAACACCGGGGAGCTGTTTTTT.

The CDR3 DNA reads TGTGCCAGCAGTGCCGAGGCAAGATCAGATACGCAGTATTTT. This encodes CASSAEARSDTQYF. This chain connects TRBV2 to TRBJ2-3; D uncertain. V dropped 4 bases and J dropped 4 bases, with 12 bases sitting between them. Germline V lookup: CDR1 SNHLY, CDR2 FYNNEI. The CDR3 totals 14 residues.

CDR3: CASSFLRTGTGAPDTQYF. CDR3 in DNA: TGTGCCAGCAGTTTCCTACGGACCGGGACAGGGGCCCCAGATACGCAGTATTTT. This chain joins TRBV27 and TRBJ2-3; 10 nucleotides agree with TRBD1. Germline CDR1 MNHEY, CDR2 SMNVEV (reference sequence). J gave up 4 bases and V 3 bases, and 13 bases lay outside the gene matches. The CDR3 has 18 residues.

This chain uses TRBV7-8 with TRBJ1-1; TRBD1 is a possible D gene (5 bases). The CDR3 spans 16 residues. Germline CDR1 SGHVS, CDR2 FQNEAQ. The V end lost 0 bases, the J end lost 3 bases, and 14 bases lay between the germline ends. The CDR3 sequence is CASSLASQGVDTEAFF. CDR3 in DNA: TGTGCCAGCAGCTTAGCTAGCCAGGGTGTGGACACTGAAGCTTTCTTT.

The CDR3 nucleotides are TGTGCCAGCAGTTGGACACAAATGAACACTGAAGCTTTCTTT. Protein sequence: CASSWTQMNTEAFF. The rearrangement joins TRBV6-5 to TRBJ1-1; TRBD1 might be the D (5 bases). The CDR3 has 14 amino acids. Germline lookup yields CDR1 MNHEY and CDR2 SVGAGI. Trimming removed 4 bases at V and 0 bases at J, with 9 bases between.

This clone showed up just once. CDR3 protein: CASRPGQRNTEAFF. CDR3 DNA: TGTGCCAGTAGACCGGGACAACGGAACACTGAAGCTTTCTTT. The chain recombines TRBV19 with TRBJ1-1; D is perhaps TRBD1 (6 bases). CDR1 and CDR2 (germline): LNHDA, SQIVND (reference sequence). This CDR3 is built from 14 residues. V was trimmed by 6 bases and J by 1 base, leaving 12 bases between them.

This chain joins TRBV28 and TRBJ1-2; 9 bases are shared with TRBD1. The CDR3 has 14 residues. Germline assignment: CDR1 MDHEN and CDR2 SYDVKM. The V gene end was trimmed by 0 bases and the J gene end by 5 bases; junction bases not matched to a gene: 1. CDR3 sequence (DNA): TGTGCCAGCAGTTTATGGGACAGGGGTTATGGCTACACCTTC. This translates into CASSLWDRGYGYTF.

The rearrangement links TRBV6-5 to TRBJ2-5, with TRBD2 as a possible D gene (6 bases). The CDR3 runs to 15 residues. Germline V lookup: CDR1 MNHEY, CDR2 SVGAGI. With 6 bases removed from V and 5 bases from J, the gap between germline ends came to 19 bases. The chain's CDR3 is CASSHRDWGRETQYF. The CDR3 DNA reads TGTGCCAGCAGCCACCGGGACTGGGGAAGGGAGACCCAGTACTTC.

The J gene is TRBJ1-6, the V gene TRBV6-5, with D uncertain. V was cut by 6 bases and J by 5 bases, with 11 bases left in between. CDR1 and CDR2 (germline): MNHEY, SVGAGI. The CDR3 runs 14 residues. The CDR3 region has the DNA TGTGCCAGCAGCGGCAGCGTCGATAATTCACCCCTCCACTTT. This translates into CASSGSVDNSPLHF.

This clone occurred once. This chain links TRBV11-2 with TRBJ2-2; 7 bases map to TRBD1. With 7 bases clipped from V and 1 base from J, the junction kept 0 bases outside the gene matches. Germline CDR1 is SGHAT and CDR2 is FQNNGV. The CDR3 consists of 13 residues. As DNA, the CDR3 is TGTGCCAGCAACAGGGGGAACACCGGGGAGCTGTTTTTT. This sequence encodes CASNRGNTGELFF.

The rearrangement uses TRBV4-1 and TRBJ2-5; TRBD2 matches 7 bases. J gave up 3 bases and V 2 bases, and 6 bases lay outside the gene matches. This CDR3 is 15 amino acids long. Germline V CDR1 and CDR2: MGHRA, YSYEKL. The CDR3 bases are TGCGCCAGCAGCCAAATCCGGGACTACGAAGAGACCCAGTACTTC. It yields the protein CASSQIRDYEETQYF.

Of note for this clone: Other DNA sequences from this sample encode an identical CDR3 as well. The DNA for the CDR3 is TGTGCCAGCAGCGTAGCGGGCTCTGGGGCCAACGTCCTGACTTTC. The encoded protein is CASSVAGSGANVLTF. This chain uses TRBV9 with TRBJ2-6; D gene uncertain. Deletions cut 0 bases from V and 0 bases from J, with 4 bases between. This CDR3 spans 15 amino acids. Germline lookup yields CDR1 SGDLS and CDR2 YYNGEE.

The chain recombines TRBV7-9 with TRBJ1-1, with TRBD1 identical over 9 bases. The CDR3 extends over 16 amino acids. The V gene's germline CDR1 is SEHNR and CDR2 FQNEAQ (reference sequence). V dropped 1 base and J dropped 1; count of bases not matched to a gene: 4. DNA for the CDR3: TGTGCCAGCAGCTTAGGGAGGACAGGGGCGAACACTGAAGCTTTCTTT. Its protein product is CASSLGRTGANTEAFF.

The rearrangement links TRBV15 to TRBJ1-5; D uncertain. Germline V gene data show CDR1 as LNHNV and CDR2 as YYDKDF (reference sequence). The CDR3 covers 13 residues. V shed 2 bases and J shed 8 bases, with 10 bases lying between them. CDR3 bases: TGTGCCACCAGCAGATCGCGTTTGGAGCCCCAGCATTTT. Translated, it gives CATSRSRLEPQHF.

The CDR3 here is CAIIGQGMETQYF. DNA of the CDR3: TGTGCCATCATCGGACAGGGGATGGAGACCCAGTACTTC. This chain links TRBV10-3 with TRBJ2-5; TRBD1 agrees at 9 bases. Per germline, CDR1 ENHRY and CDR2 SYGVKD. This CDR3 is built from 13 residues. V lost 7 bases and J lost 5; bases outside the gene matches: 5.

V and J are TRBV5-1 and TRBJ1-1, with a possible D match to TRBD1 (5 bases). V gave up 1 base and J gave up 1 base, with 20 bases separating them. The CDR3 sequence is 18 residues long. Germline-derived CDR1 and CDR2 are SGHRS and YFSETQ. CDR3 in DNA: TGCGCCAGCAGCTTGCGGTTTAGGGGCTATGGGTCGAACACTGAAGCTTTCTTT. Translated: CASSLRFRGYGSNTEAFF.

The chain carries TRBV7-9 and TRBJ2-5, with D perhaps matching TRBD2 (7 bases). The CDR3 length is 13 residues. Germline V CDR1 and CDR2: SEHNR, FQNEAQ (reference sequence). Deletions cut 7 bases from V and 4 bases from J, with 13 bases between. The CDR3 spells CASNGGPGETQYF. CDR3 DNA sequence: TGTGCCAGCAACGGGGGGCCAGGAGAGACCCAGTACTTC.

CDR3 protein: CSVDPSTDTQYF. CDR3 nucleotides: TGCAGCGTTGACCCTAGCACAGATACGCAGTATTTT. This rearrangement joins TRBV29-1 to TRBJ2-3, with D uncertain. V was clipped by 3 bases and J by 0 bases, with 4 bases between them. Germline CDR1 is SQVTM and CDR2 is ANQGSEA. CDR3 length equals 12 residues.

The genes are TRBV3-1 (or the pseudogene TRBV3-2) and TRBJ1-4; TRBD1 matches 9 bases. CDR3 length: 14 residues. Losses at the gene ends were 7 bases for V and 5 bases for J; bases not matched to a gene: 5. The germline CDR1 and CDR2 sequences are LGHDT and YNNKEL (reference sequence). CDR3: CASTTGTGNEKLFF. In DNA form, the CDR3 reads TGTGCCAGCACCACCGGGACAGGGAATGAAAAACTGTTTTTT.

The chain joins TRBV9 to TRBJ2-5; D uncertain. The V gene lost 4 bases and the J gene lost 2 bases, with 9 bases spanning the gap. The CDR3 runs to 13 residues. CDR1 is SGDLS and CDR2 is YYNGEE in the germline V gene. The CDR3 bases are TGTGCCAGCAGCAGACGGGTTCAAGAGACCCAGTACTTC. Protein: CASSRRVQETQYF. The whole variable domain, filled in from reference TRBV9 and TRBJ2-5, reads DSGVTQTPKHLITATGQRVTLRCSPRSGDLSVYWYQQSLDQGLQFLIQYYNGEERAKGNILERFSAQQFPDLHSELNLSSLELGDSALYFCASSRRVQETQYFGPGTRLLVL.

The rearrangement links TRBV28 to TRBJ1-1; possible D gene TRBD1, 5 bases. This CDR3 region has 14 residues. From germline, CDR1 is MDHEN and CDR2 SYDVKM. Trimming took 2 bases from V and 4 from J, leaving 11 bases between them. This CDR3 is CASSLGRGGTEAFF. The CDR3 DNA follows: TGTGCCAGCAGTTTAGGTAGGGGAGGCACTGAAGCTTTCTTT.

The chain is built from TRBV11-2 and TRBJ1-5; no definite D call. The germline V gene encodes CDR1 SGHAT and CDR2 FQNNGV. The CDR3 is 15 residues long. The V end lost 1 base, the J end lost 2 bases, and 9 bases lay between the germline ends. The CDR3 is CASSLAGNGNQPQHF. The DNA for the CDR3 is TGTGCCAGCAGCTTAGCGGGGAATGGCAATCAGCCCCAGCATTTT.

This clone has only a few counts. The J gene is TRBJ2-2, the V gene TRBV5-4, with 10 bases lining up with TRBD1. Germline values: CDR1 SGHNT, CDR2 YYREEE (reference sequence). The CDR3 is 16 residues long. V lost 3 bases to trimming and J lost 2 bases; unmatched junction nucleotides: 4. The CDR3 sequence: CASSSGTGANTGELFF. Here the CDR3 DNA reads TGTGCCAGCAGCTCAGGGACAGGGGCAAACACCGGGGAGCTGTTTTTT.